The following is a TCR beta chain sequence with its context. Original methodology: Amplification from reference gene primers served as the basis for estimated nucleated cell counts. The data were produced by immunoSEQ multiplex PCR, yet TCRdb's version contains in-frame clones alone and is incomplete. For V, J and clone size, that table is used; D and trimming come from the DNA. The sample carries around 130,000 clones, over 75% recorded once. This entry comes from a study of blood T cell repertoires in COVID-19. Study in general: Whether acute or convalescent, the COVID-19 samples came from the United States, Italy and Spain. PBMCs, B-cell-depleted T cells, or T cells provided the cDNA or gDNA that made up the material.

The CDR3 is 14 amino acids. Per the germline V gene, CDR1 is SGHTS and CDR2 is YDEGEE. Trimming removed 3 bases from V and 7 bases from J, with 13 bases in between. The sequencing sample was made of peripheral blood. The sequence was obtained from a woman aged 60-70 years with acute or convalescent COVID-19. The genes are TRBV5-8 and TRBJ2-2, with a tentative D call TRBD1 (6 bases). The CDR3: CASSSVTGYGELFF. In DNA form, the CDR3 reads TGTGCCAGCAGCTCAGTGACAGGCTACGGGGAGCTGTTTTTT.